The 17 T cell receptor beta chains given below trace back to one sample, sequenced in a study of neurological immune-mediated disorders. One entry per CDR3 protein, called by TCRdb with MiXCR from the 5' RACE reads. The data contain roughly 59,000 distinct CDR3 sequences, about 5.2% of them seen just once; the ten biggest clones take up around 6%. The sequenced material came from PBMCs. The receptors originated from a human donor with multiple sclerosis. The donor label of this sample is uncertain.

This clonotype was seen many times. The rearrangement joins TRBV5-1 to TRBJ1-1; no clear D. The CDR3 is made up of 15 amino acids. The V gene lost 0 bases and the J gene lost 3 bases, with 12 bases spanning the gap. Germline V gene sequence: CDR1 SGHRS, CDR2 YFSETQ. The CDR3 here is CASSLVAGLDTEAFF. The CDR3 DNA follows: TGCGCCAGCAGCTTGGTGGCAGGTCTGGACACTGAAGCTTTCTTT.

This clonotype occurred many times. The genes are TRBV2 and TRBJ2-1; TRBD2 matches at 9 bases. CDR1 SNHLY and CDR2 FYNNEI come from the germline V gene. The CDR3 is made up of 14 amino acids. V lost 9 bases, J lost 3 bases, and 6 bases stayed unmatched. Written as DNA, the CDR3 is TGTGCCAGACAGGAAGCGGGGGGCTACAATGAGCAGTTCTTC. Its protein product is CARQEAGGYNEQFF.

This clonotype occurred many times. The chain combines TRBV27 with TRBJ1-5, with D hard to call. The ends were cut back, 4 bases at V and 4 bases at J, with 17 bases in the middle. The CDR3 length is 16 residues. CDR1 is MNHEY, CDR2 SMNVEV, per germline (reference sequence). Here the CDR3 reads CASSSRPLAGNQPQHF. Written as DNA, the CDR3 is TGTGCCAGCAGTTCCCGACCCTTAGCGGGGAATCAGCCCCAGCATTTT.

This clonotype was counted many times. The genes are TRBV6-5 and TRBJ1-2, with D possibly matching TRBD1 (6 bases). The ends were cut back, 6 bases at V and 2 bases at J, with 13 bases in the middle. Germline values: CDR1 MNHEY, CDR2 SVGAGI. The CDR3 is 14 amino acids. The CDR3 nucleotides are TGTGCCAGCAGAACCGGACAGATGAACTATGGCTACACCTTC. Translating it yields CASRTGQMNYGYTF.

The table lists this clonotype with many counts. The gene calls are TRBV19 and TRBJ1-5; D is unclear. The CDR3 extends over 13 amino acids. V gave up 0 bases and J gave up 4 bases, with 4 bases separating them. CDR1 and CDR2 (germline): LNHDA, SQIVND (reference sequence). The CDR3 nucleotides are TGTGCCAGTAGTATAGACGGGAATCAGCCCCAGCATTTT. As protein: CASSIDGNQPQHF.

This clonotype was counted many times. The CDR3 bases are TGCGCCAGCAGCAAGACGGTAGGGGAGAATGAGCAGTTCTTC. Its protein is CASSKTVGENEQFF. J is TRBJ2-1 and V is TRBV5-1, with D perhaps given as TRBD1 or TRBD2 (5 bases each). V was clipped by 4 bases and J by 7 bases, with 15 bases between them. The CDR3 has 14 residues. The germline CDR1 and CDR2 sequences are SGHRS and YFSETQ.

This clonotype has at least ten counts. The genes are TRBV7-9 and TRBJ1-1; no clear D gene. The germline V gene has CDR1 SEHNR and CDR2 FQNEAQ (reference sequence). The CDR3 extends over 12 amino acids. Trimming left V 5 bases short and J 6 bases short, with 10 bases between. The CDR3 bases are TGTGCCAGCAGCCGGGGTCTATCTGAAGCTTTCTTT. It yields the protein CASSRGLSEAFF.

There are many counts of this clonotype. The rearrangement joins TRBV5-1 to TRBJ2-3; D remains ambiguous. CDR1 and CDR2 from the germline V gene are SGHRS and YFSETQ. V was pared by 3 bases and J by 2 bases, with 13 bases between. CDR3 size: 15 residues. This CDR3 is CASSSVVPDTDTQYF. For the CDR3, the DNA is TGCGCCAGCAGCTCCGTGGTGCCCGACACAGATACGCAGTATTTT.

This clonotype was detected many times. This chain joins TRBV3-1 and TRBJ2-3, with 11 bases matching TRBD2. The germline V gene has CDR1 LGHDT and CDR2 YNNKEL (reference sequence). Trimming removed 4 bases from V and 3 bases from J; junction bases left unmatched: 0. The CDR3 covers 14 residues. In nucleotides, the CDR3 is TGTGCCAGCAGCCCTAGCGGGGGGACAGATACGCAGTATTTT. Its translation is CASSPSGGTDTQYF.

In its sample, this clonotype was seen many times. This chain links TRBV10-3 with TRBJ2-1; TRBD1 matches at 9 bases. There are 12 residues in the CDR3. Germline V lookup: CDR1 ENHRY, CDR2 SYGVKD. The J segment lost 16 bases and the V segment lost 5 bases, leaving 9 bases of the junction unmatched. The CDR3 coding sequence is TGTGCCATCAGTACGGACAGGGGAGCAAGATTCTTC. Translated: CAISTDRGARFF.

Ten or more counts support this clonotype. V gene TRBV7-2 combines with J gene TRBJ2-7; 7 positions agree with TRBD1. This CDR3 region has 15 residues. Unmatched junction bases numbered 8, after V lost 3 bases and J lost 3 bases. Germline CDR1 SGHTA, CDR2 FQGNSA. The CDR3: CASSFRPGQNYEQYF. The CDR3 DNA sequence: TGTGCCAGCAGCTTTCGACCGGGACAGAACTACGAGCAGTACTTC.

This clonotype has a count of ten or more. This chain uses TRBV29-1 with TRBJ2-3; 7 nucleotides align to TRBD1. Trimming cost V 6 bases and J 6 bases; bases outside gene matches: 3. The CDR3 sequence is 11 residues long. Germline V gives CDR1 SQVTM, CDR2 ANQGSEA. The CDR3 DNA is TGCAGCGTGAAACAGGGGGATACGCAGTATTTT. Translation: CSVKQGDTQYF.

This clonotype has more than one count but fewer than ten. The chain carries TRBV6-2 or TRBV6-3 and TRBJ2-1; 8 bases are a match to TRBD1. The CDR3 has 14 amino acids. Trimming at V came to 6 bases and at J to 3 bases, leaving 4 bases not matched to a gene. Germline V lookup: CDR1 MNHEY, CDR2 SVGEGT. CDR3 in DNA: TGTGCCAGCAGGAGACAGGGGCTCTACAATGAGCAGTTCTTC. Translated, it gives CASRRQGLYNEQFF.

This clonotype was recorded at least ten times. The rearrangement uses TRBV14 and TRBJ1-1; D unresolved. V shed 0 bases and J shed 5 bases, with 7 bases lying between them. Germline-derived CDR1 and CDR2 are SGHDN and FVKESK. CDR3 length: 13 residues. The CDR3: CASSQDERTEAFF. CDR3 sequence (DNA): TGTGCCAGCAGCCAAGACGAGAGAACTGAAGCTTTCTTT.

The sample holds many counts of this clonotype. V gene TRBV25-1 combines with J gene TRBJ2-7; 8 bases match TRBD1. Germline V lookup: CDR1 MGHDK, CDR2 SYGVNS. V lost 8 bases to trimming and J lost 3 bases; unmatched junction nucleotides: 15. The CDR3 has 16 residues. DNA for the CDR3: TGTGCCAGCTCTACCGGGACAGGAAAAAACCGCTACGAGCAGTACTTC. Translating gives CASSTGTGKNRYEQYF.

This clonotype was recorded at least ten times. The chain links TRBV5-8 to TRBJ1-2; no definite D call. V was pared by 6 bases and J by 8 bases, with 17 bases between. Germline lookup yields CDR1 SGHTS and CDR2 YDEGEE. CDR3 length: 13 residues. This CDR3 reads CASIKVPQGGYTF. The CDR3 DNA follows: TGTGCCAGCATTAAGGTCCCACAAGGAGGCTACACCTTC.

There are many counts of this clonotype. The chain employs TRBV7-3 and TRBJ2-2; no reliable D call. V gave up 0 bases and J gave up 6 bases, with 5 bases separating them. Looked up from germline, CDR1 is SGHTA and CDR2 is FQGTGA. The CDR3 is 13 amino acids. CDR3 region: CASSLTVAGELFF. The CDR3 DNA sequence: TGTGCCAGCAGCTTAACGGTAGCCGGGGAGCTGTTTTTT.